A single sample gave rise to the 5 T cell receptor beta chains below, sequenced in a study of blood T cell repertoires in COVID-19. Sequencing used immunoSEQ multiplex PCR; TCRdb keeps in-frame clones, though not all of them. This sample has 95,000 to 100,000 clones, with 81% found just once. The sequencing input was peripheral blood. The source is a woman aged 80 or over with acute or convalescent COVID-19.

The V and J genes are TRBV10-3 and TRBJ1-6; TRBD1 might be the D (6 bases). CDR3 size: 13 residues. The ends were cut back, 6 bases at V and 10 bases at J, with 13 bases in the middle. Per germline, CDR1 ENHRY and CDR2 SYGVKD. The DNA of the CDR3 is TGTGCCATCAGACAGGGTGTGGTATCACCCCTCCACTTT. Its translation is CAIRQGVVSPLHF.

In this sample, this clone turned up a few times. V and J are TRBV2 and TRBJ1-1, with no clear D. The CDR3 runs 15 residues. V was clipped by 5 bases and J by 1 base, with 14 bases between them. From germline, CDR1 is SNHLY and CDR2 FYNNEI. The CDR3 protein is CASSTNGVSNTEAFF. The CDR3 DNA sequence: TGTGCCAGCAGTACTAACGGAGTTTCGAACACTGAAGCTTTCTTT.

The chain combines TRBV6-1 with TRBJ1-2, with a tentative D call TRBD1 (6 bases). The CDR3 is 13 residues long. CDR1 and CDR2 (germline): MNHNS, SASEGT. V gave up 3 bases and J gave up 4 bases, with 9 bases separating them. CDR3 sequence (DNA): TGTGCCAGCAGTGAGGCCAGGGGCTATGGCTACACCTTC. Translation gives CASSEARGYGYTF.

This clone was detected only a few times. The chain has TRBV5-6 and TRBJ1-3, with a possible D match to TRBD1 (5 bases). V gave up 3 bases and J gave up 0 bases, with 16 bases separating them. The germline V gene has CDR1 SGHDT and CDR2 YYEEEE. This CDR3 has 17 amino acids. CDR3 residues: CASSSRVLSLSGNTIYF. CDR3 DNA sequence: TGTGCCAGCAGCTCCAGGGTCCTGTCCCTCTCTGGAAACACCATATATTTT. The full variable domain, with the rest looked up from reference TRBV5-6 and TRBJ1-3, is DAGVTQSPTHLIKTRGQQVTLRCSPKSGHDTVSWYQQALGQGPQFIFQYYEEEERQRGNFPDRFSGHQFPNYSSELNVNALLLGDSALYLCASSSRVLSLSGNTIYFGEGSWLTVV.

The chain recombines TRBV3-1 (or the pseudogene TRBV3-2) with TRBJ1-2, with a weak D call TRBD1 (5 bases). The CDR3 contains 15 residues. CDR1 is LGHDT, CDR2 YNNKEL, per germline (reference sequence). Trimming cost V 8 bases and J 2 bases, with 18 bases left between them. CDR3 sequence (DNA): TGTGCCAGCTCCCAGCGGGGGATGGAAAACTATGGCTACACCTTC. This translates into CASSQRGMENYGYTF.